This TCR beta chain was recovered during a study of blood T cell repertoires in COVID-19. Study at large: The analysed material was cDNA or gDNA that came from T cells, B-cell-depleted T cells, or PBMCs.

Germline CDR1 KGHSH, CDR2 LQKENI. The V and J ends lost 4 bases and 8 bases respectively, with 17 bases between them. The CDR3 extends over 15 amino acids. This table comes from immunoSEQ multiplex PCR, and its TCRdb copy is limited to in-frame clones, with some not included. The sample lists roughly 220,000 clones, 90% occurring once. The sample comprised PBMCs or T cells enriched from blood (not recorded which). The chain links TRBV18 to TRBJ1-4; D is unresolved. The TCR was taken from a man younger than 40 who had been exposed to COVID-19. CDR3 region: CASSQGPEEWEKLFF. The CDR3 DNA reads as TGTGCCAGCTCACAAGGGCCGGAGGAATGGGAAAAACTGTTTTTT.